The entry below describes one T cell receptor (beta chain). Antigen specificity is unknown. The data originate from a study of lymphopenia after photon versus proton radiotherapy. Using immunoSEQ multiplex PCR, the repertoire was profiled, and TCRdb retains in-frame clones only, with some absent. The repertoire holds some 25,000 clones, with over 80% as singletons. Overall study findings and caveats: Proton therapy kept repertoires fairly stable, unlike photons, which gained effector/memory cells.

The material sequenced was peripheral blood, taken from a patient treated with proton-based radiotherapy. The receptor was isolated from a woman aged 70-85 years with pancreatic cancer.

The CDR3 bases are TGCAGCGCGAGCATGGACAGGGTCTATGGCTACACCTTC. As protein: CSASMDRVYGYTF. The chain has TRBV29-1 and TRBJ1-2; 8 bases align to TRBD1. This CDR3 comprises 13 residues. In germline, CDR1 is SQVTM, CDR2 ANQGSEA. The V gene end was trimmed by 7 bases and the J gene end by 4 bases; junction bases not matched to a gene: 8.